This entry features one T cell receptor (beta chain) sequence. Germline CDR1 and CDR2: SGHRS and YFSETQ. The CDR3 spans 16 residues. The V segment lost 0 bases and the J segment 3 bases; nucleotides outside the gene matches: 5. Per the original methods: Counts of nucleated cells, estimated from reference gene primer amplification, were obtained. The repertoire was sequenced with immunoSEQ multiplex PCR; TCRdb's copy has only in-frame clones and lacks some. V and J calls and clone size follow that table, whereas D and trimming were derived from the DNA. The repertoire includes 65,000 to 95,000 clones, roughly 80% of them detected once, and 12% sits in the top ten. This record belongs to a study of blood T cell repertoires in COVID-19. Study-level background: Acute and convalescent COVID-19 samples came from the United States, Italy and Spain. Nucleic acid was either cDNA or gDNA, and it came from T cells, B-cell-depleted T cells, or PBMCs.

The chain is built from TRBV5-1 and TRBJ2-3; 9 positions match TRBD2. Input material: peripheral blood. The source is a woman aged 35 to 49 with active or convalescent COVID-19. The CDR3 protein is CASSLGLAGETDTQYF. CDR3 sequence (DNA): TGCGCCAGCAGCTTGGGGTTAGCGGGAGAGACAGATACGCAGTATTTT.